The 23 T cell receptor beta chains listed next were all sequenced from one sample in a study of blood T cell repertoires in COVID-19. TCRdb keeps only in-frame clones here, not all; method: immunoSEQ multiplex PCR. The sample includes approximately 190,000 clones, 85% to 90% of them seen just once. What was sequenced was peripheral blood. These receptors all stem from a man aged 80 or over with acute or convalescent COVID-19.

This chain uses TRBV5-1 with TRBJ2-7; the match to TRBD1 covers 9 bases. CDR1 and CDR2 (germline): SGHRS, YFSETQ. The V and J ends lost 4 bases and 2 bases, in that order; junction bases with no gene match: 4. The CDR3 is 14 amino acids. CDR3 DNA sequence: TGCGCCAGCAGCCCGGGACAGGGTCCCTACGAGCAGTACTTC. Translation: CASSPGQGPYEQYF. Full variable domain (rest looked up from reference TRBV5-1 and TRBJ2-7): KAGVTQTPRYLIKTRGQQVTLSCSPISGHRSVSWYQQTPGQGLQFLFEYFSETQRNKGNFPGRFSGRQFSNSRSEMNVSTLELGDSALYLCASSPGQGPYEQYFGPGTRLTVT.

The chain couples TRBV24-1 to TRBJ2-3; TRBD2 aligns across 12 bases. The CDR3 contains 16 residues. With 3 bases clipped from V and 6 bases from J, the junction kept 6 bases outside the gene matches. The germline V gene encodes CDR1 KGHDR and CDR2 SFDVKD. The chain's CDR3 is CATSDRLAGVSDTQYF. For the CDR3, the DNA is TGTGCCACCAGTGATAGACTAGCGGGAGTCTCGGATACGCAGTATTTT.

The chain employs TRBV27 and TRBJ2-1, with D tentatively TRBD2 (5 bases). V dropped 0 bases and J dropped 5 bases, with 8 bases sitting between them. Germline V gene lookup returns CDR1 MNHEY and CDR2 SMNVEV (reference sequence). The CDR3 spans 14 residues. CDR3 sequence reads: CASSLSRLNNEQFF. The CDR3 region has the DNA TGTGCCAGCAGTTTATCGAGACTAAACAATGAGCAGTTCTTC.

The chain employs TRBV28 and TRBJ2-6, with 9 bases that match TRBD1. Germline V gives CDR1 MDHEN, CDR2 SYDVKM. The CDR3 contains 16 residues. V lost 10 bases and J lost 0; bases outside the gene matches: 7. CDR3 bases: TGTGCCACCGGGACAGGGAGCTACTCTGGGGCCAACGTCCTGACTTTC. It translates to CATGTGSYSGANVLTF. The variable domain in full, completed from reference TRBV28 and TRBJ2-6, reads DVKVTQSSRYLVKRTGEKVFLECVQDMDHENMFWYRQDPGLGLRLIYFSYDVKMKEKGDIPEGYSVSREKKERFSLILESASTNQTSMYLCATGTGSYSGANVLTFGAGSRLTVL.

V gene TRBV20-1 combines with J gene TRBJ1-1; D call uncertain. There are 11 residues in the CDR3. Deletions cut 1 base from V and 6 bases from J, with 6 bases between. In germline, CDR1 is DFQATT, CDR2 SNEGSKA (reference sequence). CDR3 nucleotide sequence: TGCAGTGCTAGAGCCCTACCTGAAGCTTTCTTT. It yields the protein CSARALPEAFF.

This chain joins TRBV27 and TRBJ2-7, with D tentatively TRBD2 (8 bases). Germline assignment: CDR1 MNHEY and CDR2 SMNVEV (reference sequence). The CDR3 is 16 amino acids. This CDR3 reads CASSRGGQFSSYEQYF. The CDR3 DNA sequence: TGTGCAAGCTCCCGGGGGGGACAGTTTTCCTCCTACGAGCAGTACTTC.

The chain carries TRBV7-2 and TRBJ2-3; 7 nucleotides line up with TRBD2. Germline V gives CDR1 SGHTA, CDR2 FQGNSA. This CDR3 is built from 14 residues. V dropped 1 base and J dropped 4; count of bases not matched to a gene: 2. As DNA, the CDR3 is TGTGCCAGCAGCTTAGGGGGGGGAGCAGATACGCAGTATTTT. Translation: CASSLGGGADTQYF. Full variable domain (missing parts from reference TRBV7-2 and TRBJ2-3): GAGVSQSPSNKVTEKGKDVELRCDPISGHTALYWYRQSLGQGLEFLIYFQGNSAPDKSGLPSDRFSAERTGGSVSTLTIQRTQQEDSAVYLCASSLGGGADTQYFGPGTRLTVL.

The chain carries TRBV19 and TRBJ2-7, with 10 nucleotides matching TRBD1. The CDR3 contains 15 residues. J lost 0 bases, V lost 6 bases, and 5 bases had no gene match. Germline V gene lookup returns CDR1 LNHDA and CDR2 SQIVND (reference sequence). The CDR3 sequence is CASRARDRGSYEQYF. The CDR3 coding sequence is TGTGCCAGTAGGGCCCGGGACAGGGGCTCCTACGAGCAGTACTTC.

This clone was seen only once. The gene calls are TRBV3-1 (or the pseudogene TRBV3-2) and TRBJ1-1, with D perhaps matching TRBD1 (5 bases). The CDR3 totals 13 residues. Germline CDR1 reads LGHDT; CDR2 reads YNNKEL (reference sequence). Trimming left V 5 bases short and J 1 base short, with 8 bases between. This CDR3 reads CASSSTGNTEAFF. CDR3 sequence (DNA): TGTGCCAGCAGCTCTACAGGGAACACTGAAGCTTTCTTT.

The V gene is TRBV10-3, the J gene TRBJ2-3; 14 bases fit TRBD2. This CDR3 region has 16 residues. The germline gives CDR1 ENHRY, CDR2 SYGVKD. J lost 4 bases, V lost 10 bases, and 10 bases had no gene match. CDR3 residues: CATGTSGRGRADTQYF. The CDR3 region has the DNA TGTGCCACGGGGACTAGCGGGAGAGGGCGGGCAGATACGCAGTATTTT.

The V gene is TRBV19, the J gene TRBJ2-5, with D possibly TRBD1 on 5 matching bases. Germline V CDR1 and CDR2: LNHDA, SQIVND (reference sequence). The V and J ends lost 5 bases and 2 bases respectively, with 18 bases between them. The CDR3 is 16 amino acids. CDR3 sequence (DNA): TGTGCCAGTAGTGGCCAGGGCCTACTTAAACAAGAGACCCAGTACTTC. Amino acids: CASSGQGLLKQETQYF.

CDR3 bases: TGTGCCAGCAGCTTACGACTAGCGGGAGGCGATGAGCAGTTCTTC. It encodes CASSLRLAGGDEQFF. The chain employs TRBV7-3 and TRBJ2-1; TRBD2 agrees at 13 bases. The germline V gene encodes CDR1 SGHTA and CDR2 FQGTGA. The CDR3 contains 15 residues. Trimming removed 2 bases from V and 8 bases from J; junction bases left unmatched: 3.

The V and J genes are TRBV19 and TRBJ1-3; TRBD1 agrees at 10 bases. The CDR3 is made up of 18 amino acids. Trimming took 5 bases from V and 3 from J; bases not matched to a gene: 13. The germline V gene encodes CDR1 LNHDA and CDR2 SQIVND (reference sequence). In DNA, the CDR3 is TGTGCCAGTAGTGTCTCCGGGACAGGGGCGATGGGTGGAAACACCATATATTTT. Translating gives CASSVSGTGAMGGNTIYF.

The chain recombines TRBV7-9 with TRBJ2-2, with TRBD1 as a possible D gene (5 bases). The length of the CDR3 is 15 residues. The germline V gene encodes CDR1 SEHNR and CDR2 FQNEAQ (reference sequence). Deletions cut 4 bases from V and 1 base from J, with 10 bases between. The chain's CDR3 is CASSSQGRNTGELFF. CDR3 DNA sequence: TGTGCCAGCAGCTCGCAGGGTAGGAACACCGGGGAGCTGTTTTTT.

The CDR3 bases are TGTGCCAGCTCACCCCCCACAGGTACCTACGAGCAGTACGTC. The encoded protein is CASSPPTGTYEQYV. The chain links TRBV18 to TRBJ2-7; maybe TRBD1 (5 bases). This CDR3 contains 14 residues. Trimming stripped 3 bases from V and 2 bases from J, with 11 bases between. Germline values: CDR1 KGHSH, CDR2 LQKENI.

This clone was seen more than once but under ten times. The rearrangement joins TRBV11-3 to TRBJ2-2; 7 positions agree with TRBD2. The V gene end was trimmed by 5 bases and the J gene end by 2 bases; junction bases not matched to a gene: 20. Germline V lookup: CDR1 SGHNT, CDR2 YENEEA. The CDR3 is 20 amino acids. Here the CDR3 DNA reads TGTGCCAGCAGCCCCCTAGCTCCTAGCGGAAAAGTAACTAACACCGGGGAGCTGTTTTTT. Its translation is CASSPLAPSGKVTNTGELFF. The full variable domain, completed using reference TRBV11-3 and TRBJ2-2, is EAGVVQSPRYKIIEKKQPVAFWCNPISGHNTLYWYLQNLGQGPELLIRYENEEAVDDSQLPKDRFSAERLKGVDSTLKIQPAELGDSAVYLCASSPLAPSGKVTNTGELFFGEGSRLTVL.

This sequence joins TRBV20-1 and TRBJ2-7, with D possibly matching TRBD1 (5 bases). The CDR3 has 11 amino acids. V was shortened by 4 bases and J by 11 bases, with 15 bases between the two germline ends. Germline V lookup: CDR1 DFQATT, CDR2 SNEGSKA (reference sequence). This chain's CDR3 is CSAKSWGTEYF. The CDR3 DNA reads TGCAGTGCTAAGAGCTGGGGCACGGAGTACTTC.

This clone was seen a single time. This chain uses TRBV6-6 with TRBJ1-2; D may be TRBD1 (6 bases). This CDR3 has 16 amino acids. The V gene lost 7 bases and the J gene lost 1 base, with 19 bases spanning the gap. The germline gives CDR1 MNHNY, CDR2 SVGAGI (reference sequence). The CDR3 coding sequence is TGTGCCAGCACCTTACTTTCAGGGGTTAATAACTATGGCTACACCTTC. Translation: CASTLLSGVNNYGYTF.

As regards this clone: One end of the junction varies from germline; a read error may be responsible. The V and J genes are TRBV7-2 and TRBJ1-6, with a weak D call TRBD1 (5 bases). The V gene's germline CDR1 is SGHTA and CDR2 FQGNSA. This CDR3 spans 12 amino acids. The CDR3 region is CASSSPPRDLHF. CDR3 bases: TGTGCCAGCAGCTCCCCCCCCAGGGATCTCCATTTT.

The chain couples TRBV7-8 to TRBJ2-5, with TRBD1 matching over 9 bases. CDR3 length: 16 residues. The germline CDR1 and CDR2 sequences are SGHVS and FQNEAQ. Trimming cost V 5 bases and J 4 bases; bases outside gene matches: 11. CDR3 amino acids: CASSTGQGSLGETQYF. The CDR3 nucleotides read TGTGCCAGCAGCACAGGACAGGGGAGCCTAGGAGAGACCCAGTACTTC.

The chain recombines TRBV19 with TRBJ1-2; no clear D gene. V lost 4 bases, J lost 4 bases, and 13 bases lay in between. This CDR3 region has 14 residues. The germline CDR1 and CDR2 sequences are LNHDA and SQIVND (reference sequence). The CDR3: CASSTGFTVYGYTF. The CDR3 DNA follows: TGTGCCAGTAGTACGGGGTTCACCGTCTATGGCTACACCTTC. Supplemented by reference TRBV19 and TRBJ1-2, the full variable domain reads DGGITQSPKYLFRKEGQNVTLSCEQNLNHDAMYWYRQDPGQGLRLIYYSQIVNDFQKGDIAEGYSVSREKKESFPLTVTSAQKNPTAFYLCASSTGFTVYGYTFGSGTRLTVV.

The chain uses TRBV12-5 and TRBJ2-4, with 11 bases lining up with TRBD1. The CDR3 runs 17 residues. Germline loops: CDR1 LGHNT, CDR2 FRNRAP. Trimming cost V 0 bases and J 8 bases; bases outside gene matches: 9. The CDR3 spells CASGLVRPGQGGDIQYF. The CDR3 DNA reads as TGTGCTAGTGGTTTGGTGCGTCCGGGACAGGGGGGTGACATTCAGTACTTC.

This clone was seen just once. The genes are TRBV14 and TRBJ1-6; TRBD1 might be the D (5 bases). Germline assignment: CDR1 SGHDN and CDR2 FVKESK. Trimming took 0 bases from V and 8 from J, leaving 20 bases between them. This CDR3 has 18 residues. The DNA for the CDR3 is TGTGCCAGCAGCCAAGAGTTTATCGGGGACGGGAGGGATTCACCCCTCCACTTT. It yields the protein CASSQEFIGDGRDSPLHF.